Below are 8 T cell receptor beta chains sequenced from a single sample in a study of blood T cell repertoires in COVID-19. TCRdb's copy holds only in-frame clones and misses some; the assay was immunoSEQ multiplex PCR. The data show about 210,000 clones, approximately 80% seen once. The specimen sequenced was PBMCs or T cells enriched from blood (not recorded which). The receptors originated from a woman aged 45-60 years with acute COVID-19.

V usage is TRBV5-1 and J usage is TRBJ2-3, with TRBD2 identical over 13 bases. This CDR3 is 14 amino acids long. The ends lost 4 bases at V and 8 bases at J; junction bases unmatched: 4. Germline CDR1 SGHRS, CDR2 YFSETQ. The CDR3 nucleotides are TGCGCCAGCAGCGAGACTAGCGGGGGGTTTACGCAGTATTTT. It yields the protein CASSETSGGFTQYF.

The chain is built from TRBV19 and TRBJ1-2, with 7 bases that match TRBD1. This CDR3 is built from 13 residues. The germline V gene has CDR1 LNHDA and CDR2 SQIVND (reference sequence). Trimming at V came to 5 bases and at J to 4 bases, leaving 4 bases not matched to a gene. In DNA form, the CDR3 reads TGTGCCAGTAGTTCGACAGGGCTCTATGGCTACACCTTC. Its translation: CASSSTGLYGYTF.

The CDR3 is CASSLSGTTAKNIQYF. CDR3 DNA sequence: TGTGCCAGCAGCCTAAGCGGGACAACAGCCAAAAACATTCAGTACTTC. V is TRBV7-9 and J is TRBJ2-4, with D possibly matching TRBD2 (7 bases). The CDR3 has 16 amino acids. V dropped 5 bases and J dropped 0 bases, with 14 bases sitting between them. The germline V gene encodes CDR1 SEHNR and CDR2 FQNEAQ (reference sequence).

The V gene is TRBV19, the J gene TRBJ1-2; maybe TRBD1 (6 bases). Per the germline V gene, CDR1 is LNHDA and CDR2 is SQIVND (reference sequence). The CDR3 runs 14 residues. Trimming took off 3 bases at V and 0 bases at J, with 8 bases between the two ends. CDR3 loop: CASSIGTTNYGYTF. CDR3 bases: TGTGCCAGTAGTATTGGGACAACTAACTATGGCTACACCTTC.

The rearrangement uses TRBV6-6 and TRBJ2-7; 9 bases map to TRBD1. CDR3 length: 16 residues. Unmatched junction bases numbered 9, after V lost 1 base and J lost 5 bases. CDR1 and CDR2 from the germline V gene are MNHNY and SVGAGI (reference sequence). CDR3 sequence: CASSYWIGTGPHEQYF. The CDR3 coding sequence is TGTGCCAGCAGTTACTGGATCGGGACAGGGCCCCACGAGCAGTACTTC.

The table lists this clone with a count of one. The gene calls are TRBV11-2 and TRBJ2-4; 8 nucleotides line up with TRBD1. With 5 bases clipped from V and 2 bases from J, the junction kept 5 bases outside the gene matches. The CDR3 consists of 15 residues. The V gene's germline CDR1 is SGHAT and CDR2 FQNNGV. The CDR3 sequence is CASSQRQGTKNIQYF. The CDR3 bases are TGTGCCAGCAGCCAAAGACAGGGGACCAAAAACATTCAGTACTTC.

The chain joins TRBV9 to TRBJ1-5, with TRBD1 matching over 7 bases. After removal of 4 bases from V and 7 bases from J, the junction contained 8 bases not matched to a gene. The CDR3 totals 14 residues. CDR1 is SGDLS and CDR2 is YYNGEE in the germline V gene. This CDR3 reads CASSSEGAVQPQHF. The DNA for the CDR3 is TGTGCCAGCAGCTCCGAGGGGGCGGTCCAGCCCCAGCATTTT.

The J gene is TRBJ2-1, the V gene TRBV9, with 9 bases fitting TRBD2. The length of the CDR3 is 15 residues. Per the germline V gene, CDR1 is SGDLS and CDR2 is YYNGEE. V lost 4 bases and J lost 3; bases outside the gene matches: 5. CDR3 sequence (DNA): TGTGCCAGCAGCTCAATTAGCGGGAGCTACAATGAGCAGTTCTTC. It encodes CASSSISGSYNEQFF.